The entry below describes one TCR beta chain. The protocol was immunoSEQ multiplex PCR, while the TCRdb copy is restricted to in-frame clones and leaves out a portion. The sample includes tens of thousands of clones, roughly nine tenths of them seen just once. Germline loops: CDR1 KGHSH, CDR2 LQKENI. The CDR3 loop spans 16 amino acids. The germline V and J ends were trimmed by 3 bases and 5 bases, with 17 bases remaining between them. This entry comes from a study of T cell responses to AZD1222 COVID-19 vaccine. V usage is TRBV18 and J usage is TRBJ2-1; D is perhaps TRBD1 or TRBD2 (5 bases each). The material was peripheral blood, obtained 28 days after the second AZD1222 dose. The receptor comes from an adult who received the AZD1222 COVID-19 vaccine. This CDR3 reads CASSPRDPRAHNEQFF. In nucleotides, the CDR3 is TGTGCCAGCTCACCCCGGGACCCCAGGGCCCACAATGAGCAGTTCTTC.